This TCR beta chain was identified in a study of blood T cell repertoires in COVID-19. Trimming removed 5 bases at V and 4 bases at J, with 7 bases between. The CDR3 consists of 12 residues. CDR1 SGHAT and CDR2 FQDESV come from the germline V gene (reference sequence). Original data processing: Reference gene primer amplification yielded estimated nucleated cell counts. TCRdb keeps only in-frame clones here, not all; method: immunoSEQ multiplex PCR. The V and J calls and clone size come from that table; D and trimming were worked out from the DNA. This sample yields about 220,000 clones, of which 85% to 90% are seen a single time; approximately 3.4% belongs to the top ten.

The material sequenced was PBMCs or T cells enriched from blood (not recorded which). This receptor was taken from a woman in her late teens or twenties in a cohort exposed to, infected with or recovered from COVID-19 (not recorded which). V usage is TRBV11-1 and J usage is TRBJ2-3; maybe TRBD1 (6 bases). CDR3 region: CASSQGSDTQYF. CDR3 DNA sequence: TGTGCCAGCAGCCAGGGGTCAGATACGCAGTATTTT.